This T cell receptor beta chain was identified during a study of shared clonotypes between healthy human individuals. Naive CD8 cells were CD45RO-negative, positively selected for CCR7, excluding terminally differentiated effector memory CD45RA+ cells. Germline values: CDR1 SGHVS, CDR2 FQNEAQ. With 2 bases removed from V and 4 bases from J, the gap between germline ends came to 12 bases. This CDR3 comprises 15 residues. Evenly divided among several immunoSEQ plates was the genomic DNA of each subset. The method was immunoSEQ multiplex PCR; TCRdb's version includes in-frame clones alone and lacks a portion of them. The repertoire holds some 2 million clones, with about 95% as singletons.

This clonotype originated in a man aged 18 to 30 in good health. The V call is TRBV7-8, the J call TRBJ2-1; D is perhaps TRBD2 (6 bases). Sequenced input: naive CD8+ T cells sorted from blood. The CDR3 loop is CASSLWGVPYNEQFF. The CDR3 DNA follows: TGTGCCAGCAGCTTATGGGGGGTCCCATACAATGAGCAGTTCTTC. The full variable domain, rest sourced from reference TRBV7-8 and TRBJ2-1, is GAGVSQSPRYKVAKRGQDVALRCDPISGHVSLFWYQQALGQGPEFLTYFQNEAQLDKSGLPSDRFFAERPEGSVSTLKIQRTQQEDSAVYLCASSLWGVPYNEQFFGPGTRLTVL.